Below, 5 T cell receptor beta chains from the same sample are listed, as sequenced in a study of long-term antiretroviral therapy in people with HIV. Running of the v3.0 immunoSEQ assay took place at survey level. Generated by immunoSEQ multiplex PCR, the TCRdb table keeps only in-frame clones and is missing some. Of approximately 31,000 clones in the sample, 87% were seen once. Sample: unsorted PBMCs, taken 1.1 years after starting antiretroviral therapy. Receptor source: a man younger than 35 with HIV.

The genes are TRBV7-9 and TRBJ2-1; TRBD1 aligns across 8 bases. This CDR3 is 16 amino acids long. The germline V gene encodes CDR1 SEHNR and CDR2 FQNEAQ (reference sequence). The V gene end was trimmed by 5 bases and the J gene end by 3 bases; junction bases not matched to a gene: 9. The CDR3 is CASSSPQGEDYNEQFF. In DNA form, the CDR3 reads TGTGCCAGCAGCAGTCCACAGGGGGAAGACTACAATGAGCAGTTCTTC. Full variable domain (missing parts from reference TRBV7-9 and TRBJ2-1): DTGVSQNPRHKITKRGQNVTFRCDPISEHNRLYWYRQTLGQGPEFLTYFQNEAQLEKSRLLSDRFSAERPKGSFSTLEIQRTEQGDSAMYLCASSSPQGEDYNEQFFGPGTRLTVL.

The V and J genes are TRBV4-1 and TRBJ2-5; 14 bases match TRBD2. V dropped 2 bases and J dropped 2; count of bases not matched to a gene: 10. Germline assignment: CDR1 MGHRA and CDR2 YSYEKL. The CDR3 has 19 amino acids. CDR3 DNA: TGCGCCAGCAGCCAATTATCCGGGACTAGCGGGGGAGCACAAGAGACCCAGTACTTC. This sequence encodes CASSQLSGTSGGAQETQYF.

This sequence joins TRBV15 and TRBJ2-7; D is perhaps TRBD1 (5 bases). Trimming stripped 4 bases from V and 6 bases from J, with 10 bases between. Germline lookup yields CDR1 LNHNV and CDR2 YYDKDF (reference sequence). The CDR3 totals 12 residues. The CDR3 loop reads CATSMGRTEQYF. CDR3 in DNA: TGTGCCACCAGCATGGGGCGAACCGAGCAGTACTTC. The complete variable domain, with remaining parts taken from reference TRBV15 and TRBJ2-7, reads DAMVIQNPRYQVTQFGKPVTLSCSQTLNHNVMYWYQQKSSQAPKLLFHYYDKDFNNEADTPDNFQSRRPNTSFCFLDIRSPGLGDTAMYLCATSMGRTEQYFGPGTRLTVT.

V is TRBV27 and J is TRBJ2-7, with TRBD1 identical over 10 bases. The germline V gene has CDR1 MNHEY and CDR2 SMNVEV (reference sequence). The V gene end was trimmed by 5 bases and the J gene end by 3 bases; junction bases not matched to a gene: 7. This CDR3 is built from 15 residues. DNA for the CDR3: TGTGCCAGCAGTCTCGGGACAGGGGTATTCTACGAGCAGTACTTC. Its translation: CASSLGTGVFYEQYF.

V is TRBV5-1 and J is TRBJ1-1; possibly TRBD1 for D (5 bases). With 3 bases removed from V and 7 bases from J, the gap between germline ends came to 13 bases. Germline V gene sequence: CDR1 SGHRS, CDR2 YFSETQ. There are 13 residues in the CDR3. Here the CDR3 DNA reads TGCGCCAGCAGCTCCTCAGCGGGGCGTGAAGCTTTCTTT. Its protein product is CASSSSAGREAFF.